This TCR beta chain was observed in a study of post-analysis software for immune sequencing data. General observations from the study: In patients, about 5 TRBV segments were more frequent than in controls, with TRBV5-6, TRBV5-1 and TRBV20-1 among them. Multiple sclerosis patients showed significantly lower normalized Chao1 diversity than controls did.

cDNA libraries of TCR beta carried unique molecular identifiers. Using its own MiXCR run on the PCR reads, TCRdb lists one record per CDR3 protein. The sample has around 200,000 distinct CDR3 sequences, 29% seen once; the top ten hold 3.4%. Per germline, CDR1 KGHDR and CDR2 SFDVKD. Unmatched junction bases numbered 12, after V lost 4 bases and J lost 11 bases. This CDR3 comprises 15 residues. As regards this clonotype: The antigen remains unidentified.

The V gene is TRBV24-1, the J gene TRBJ2-5, with 10 bases lining up with TRBD1. This clonotype was obtained from a girl under 18 with multiple sclerosis. The sequenced sample was blood. CDR3: CATSEDRDRGGEQYF. CDR3 nucleotides: TGTGCCACCAGTGAAGATAGGGACAGGGGTGGTGAGCAGTACTTC.